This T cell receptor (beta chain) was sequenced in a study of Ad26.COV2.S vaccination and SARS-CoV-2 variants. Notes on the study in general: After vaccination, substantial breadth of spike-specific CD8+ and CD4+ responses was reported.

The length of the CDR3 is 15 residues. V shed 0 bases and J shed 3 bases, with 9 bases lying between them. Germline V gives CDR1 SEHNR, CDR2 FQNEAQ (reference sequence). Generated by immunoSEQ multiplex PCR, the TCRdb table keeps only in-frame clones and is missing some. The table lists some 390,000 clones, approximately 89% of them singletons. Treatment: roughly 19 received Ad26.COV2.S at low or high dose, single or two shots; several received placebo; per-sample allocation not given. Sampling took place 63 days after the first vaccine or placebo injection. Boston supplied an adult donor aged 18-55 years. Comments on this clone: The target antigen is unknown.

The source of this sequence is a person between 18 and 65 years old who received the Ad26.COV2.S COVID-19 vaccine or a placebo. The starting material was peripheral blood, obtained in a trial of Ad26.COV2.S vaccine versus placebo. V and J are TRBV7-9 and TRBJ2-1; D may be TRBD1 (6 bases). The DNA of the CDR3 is TGTGCCAGCAGCTTAGCGAGGGACAACTACAATGAGCAGTTCTTC. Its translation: CASSLARDNYNEQFF.